The clone carrying this TCR beta chain was picked up many times. Antigen specificity is unknown. This record belongs to a study of T-cell reconstitution after alpha-beta-depleted transplantation in children. Preparation of the TCRbeta library used unique molecular identifiers. TCRdb reprocessed the PCR reads via MiXCR and lists one record per CDR3 protein. The sample lists some 200,000 distinct CDR3 sequences, roughly 10% occurring once. Study observations and caveats: Surviving thymic progenitors and recipient T cells were the source of high TCRbeta diversity at day 60 in some patients. T-cell numbers and diversity, one year after transplant, stemmed largely from T cells that were newly produced. About two months after transplant, alpha-beta T cells reportedly came from several hundred expanded graft clones.

The TCR comes from a child younger than two with acute myeloid leukemia, due to receive a stem cell transplant. Sequences were derived from PBMCs, sampled before TCRalphabeta/CD19-depleted stem cell transplant.

The DNA of the CDR3 is TGTGCCAGCAGCCAAGATCGAGGACTAGTGGGCACAGATACGCAGTATTTT. Amino acids: CASSQDRGLVGTDTQYF. The chain combines TRBV3-1 with TRBJ2-3; 7 bases match TRBD2. Losses at the gene ends were 0 bases for V and 1 base for J; bases not matched to a gene: 7. The germline V gene encodes CDR1 LGHDT and CDR2 YNNKEL (reference sequence). The CDR3 is 17 amino acids.